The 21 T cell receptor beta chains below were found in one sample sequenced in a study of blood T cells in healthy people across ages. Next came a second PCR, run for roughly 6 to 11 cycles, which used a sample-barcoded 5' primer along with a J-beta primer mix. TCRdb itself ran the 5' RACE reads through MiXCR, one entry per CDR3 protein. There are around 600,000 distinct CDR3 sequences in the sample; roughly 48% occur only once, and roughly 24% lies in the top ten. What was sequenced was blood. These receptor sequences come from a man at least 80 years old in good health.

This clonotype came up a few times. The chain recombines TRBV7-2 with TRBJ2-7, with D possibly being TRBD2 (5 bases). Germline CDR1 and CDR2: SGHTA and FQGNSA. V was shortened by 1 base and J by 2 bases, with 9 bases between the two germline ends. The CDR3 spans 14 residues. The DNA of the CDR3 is TGTGCCAGCAGCTTAGGCCCCGGGGCCTACGAGCAGTACTTC. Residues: CASSLGPGAYEQYF. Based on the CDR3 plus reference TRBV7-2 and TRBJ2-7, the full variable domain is GAGVSQSPSNKVTEKGKDVELRCDPISGHTALYWYRQSLGQGLEFLIYFQGNSAPDKSGLPSDRFSAERTGGSVSTLTIQRTQQEDSAVYLCASSLGPGAYEQYFGPGTRLTVT.

The CDR3 region is CASSSQGRADTQYF. For the CDR3, the DNA is TGTGCCAGCAGTTCCCAGGGTAGGGCAGATACGCAGTATTTT. V usage is TRBV7-2 and J usage is TRBJ2-3, with D perhaps matching TRBD1 (5 bases). The CDR3 spans 14 residues. Deletions cut 6 bases from V and 4 bases from J, with 14 bases between. CDR1 is SGHTA, CDR2 FQGNSA, per germline.

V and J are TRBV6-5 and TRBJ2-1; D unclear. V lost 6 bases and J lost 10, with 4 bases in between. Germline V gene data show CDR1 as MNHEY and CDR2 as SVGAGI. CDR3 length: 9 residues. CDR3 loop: CASSPEQFF. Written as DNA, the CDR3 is TGTGCCAGCAGCCCGGAGCAGTTCTTC.

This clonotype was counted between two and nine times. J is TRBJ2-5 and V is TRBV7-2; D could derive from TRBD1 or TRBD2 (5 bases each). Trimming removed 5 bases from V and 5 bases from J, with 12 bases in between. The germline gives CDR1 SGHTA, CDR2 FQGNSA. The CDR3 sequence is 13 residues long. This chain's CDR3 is CASSPGRAETQYF. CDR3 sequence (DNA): TGTGCCAGCAGCCCAGGGCGGGCCGAGACCCAGTACTTC.

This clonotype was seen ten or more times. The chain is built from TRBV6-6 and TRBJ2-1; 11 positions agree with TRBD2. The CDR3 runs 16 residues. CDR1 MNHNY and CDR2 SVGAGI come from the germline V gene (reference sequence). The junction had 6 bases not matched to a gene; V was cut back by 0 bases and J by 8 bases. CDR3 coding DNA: TGTGCCAGCAGTTACTCGCACCTAGCGGGGGGTGATGAGCAGTTCTTC. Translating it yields CASSYSHLAGGDEQFF.

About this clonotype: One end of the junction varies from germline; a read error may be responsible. CDR3 amino acids: CSVDSGGSIDTQYF. The DNA of the CDR3 is TGCAGCGTGGACTCGGGCGGGAGCATAGATACGCAGTATTTT. The J gene is TRBJ2-3, the V gene TRBV29-1; 7 bases are a match to TRBD2. Germline V gives CDR1 SQVTM, CDR2 ANQGSEA. This CDR3 region has 14 residues.

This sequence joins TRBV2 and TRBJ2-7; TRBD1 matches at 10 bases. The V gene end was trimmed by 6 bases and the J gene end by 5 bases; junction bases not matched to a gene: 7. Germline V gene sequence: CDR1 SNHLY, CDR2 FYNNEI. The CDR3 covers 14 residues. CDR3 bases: TGTGCCAGCAGCGCGGACAGGGGGGAGAACGAGCAGTACTTC. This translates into CASSADRGENEQYF.

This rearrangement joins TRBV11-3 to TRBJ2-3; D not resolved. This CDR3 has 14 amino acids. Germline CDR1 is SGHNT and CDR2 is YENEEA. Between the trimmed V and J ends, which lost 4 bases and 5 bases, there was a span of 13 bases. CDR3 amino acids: CASSSRIDEDTQYF. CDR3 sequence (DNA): TGTGCCAGCAGCTCCAGGATTGATGAAGATACGCAGTATTTT. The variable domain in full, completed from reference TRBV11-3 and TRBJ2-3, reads EAGVVQSPRYKIIEKKQPVAFWCNPISGHNTLYWYLQNLGQGPELLIRYENEEAVDDSQLPKDRFSAERLKGVDSTLKIQPAELGDSAVYLCASSSRIDEDTQYFGPGTRLTVL.

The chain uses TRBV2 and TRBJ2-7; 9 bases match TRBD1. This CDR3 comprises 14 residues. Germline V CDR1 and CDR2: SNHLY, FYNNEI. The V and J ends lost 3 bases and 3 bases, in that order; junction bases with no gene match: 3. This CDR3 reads CASSDWTGDYEQYF. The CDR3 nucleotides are TGTGCCAGCAGTGACTGGACAGGGGACTACGAGCAGTACTTC. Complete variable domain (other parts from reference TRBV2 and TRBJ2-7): EPEVTQTPSHQVTQMGQEVILRCVPISNHLYFYWYRQILGQKVEFLVSFYNNEISEKSEIFDDQFSVERPDGSNFTLKIRSTKLEDSAMYFCASSDWTGDYEQYFGPGTRLTVT.

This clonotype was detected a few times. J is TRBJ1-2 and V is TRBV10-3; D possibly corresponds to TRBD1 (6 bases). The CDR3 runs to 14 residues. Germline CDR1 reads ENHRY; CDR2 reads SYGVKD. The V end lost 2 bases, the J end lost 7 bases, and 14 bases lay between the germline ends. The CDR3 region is CAISELTGNGGYTF. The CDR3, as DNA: TGTGCCATCAGTGAGCTAACAGGGAATGGTGGCTACACCTTC.

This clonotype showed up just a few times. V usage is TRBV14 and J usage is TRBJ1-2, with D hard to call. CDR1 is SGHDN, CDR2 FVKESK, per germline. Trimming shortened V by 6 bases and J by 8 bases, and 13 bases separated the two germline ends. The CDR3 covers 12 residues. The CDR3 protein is CASSRTNLGYTF. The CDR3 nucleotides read TGTGCCAGCAGTCGGACGAACCTCGGCTACACCTTC.

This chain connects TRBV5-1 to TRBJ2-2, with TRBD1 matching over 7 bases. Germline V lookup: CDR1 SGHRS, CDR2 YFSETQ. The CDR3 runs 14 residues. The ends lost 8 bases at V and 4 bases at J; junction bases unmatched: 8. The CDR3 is CASRQGTGTGELFF. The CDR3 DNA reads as TGCGCCAGTCGACAGGGAACGGGCACCGGGGAGCTGTTTTTT.

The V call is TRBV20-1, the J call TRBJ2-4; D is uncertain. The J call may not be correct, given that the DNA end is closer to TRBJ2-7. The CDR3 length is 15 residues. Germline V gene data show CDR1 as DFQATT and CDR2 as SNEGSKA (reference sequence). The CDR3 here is CSARDGRVRPYEQYF. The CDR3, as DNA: TGCAGTGCTAGAGATGGCCGCGTCAGGCCCTACGAGCAGTACTTC.

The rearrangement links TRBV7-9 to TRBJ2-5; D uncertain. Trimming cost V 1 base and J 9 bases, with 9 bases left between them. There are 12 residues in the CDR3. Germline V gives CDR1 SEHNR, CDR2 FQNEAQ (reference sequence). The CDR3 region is CASSLVHSAQYF. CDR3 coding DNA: TGTGCCAGCAGCTTAGTACACTCTGCCCAGTACTTC. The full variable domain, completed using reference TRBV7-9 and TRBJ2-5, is DTGVSQNPRHKITKRGQNVTFRCDPISEHNRLYWYRQTLGQGPEFLTYFQNEAQLEKSRLLSDRFSAERPKGSFSTLEIQRTEQGDSAMYLCASSLVHSAQYFGPGTRLLVL.

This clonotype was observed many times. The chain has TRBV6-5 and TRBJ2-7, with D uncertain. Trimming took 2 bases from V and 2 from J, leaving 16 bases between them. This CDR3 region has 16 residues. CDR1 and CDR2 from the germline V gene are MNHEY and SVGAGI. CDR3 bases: TGTGCCAGCAGTTACCTAACCGGACGGAAAACCTACGAGCAGTACTTC. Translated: CASSYLTGRKTYEQYF.

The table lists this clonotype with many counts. CDR3 DNA sequence: TGTGCCAGCAGTTATTCGGGGGGCTTAATAAATGAGCAGTTCTTC. Amino acid sequence: CASSYSGGLINEQFF. The chain combines TRBV6-6 with TRBJ2-1, with D possibly matching TRBD2 (7 bases). Trimming took 3 bases from V and 7 from J, leaving 16 bases between them. Germline CDR1 reads MNHNY; CDR2 reads SVGAGI (reference sequence). CDR3 length: 15 amino acids.

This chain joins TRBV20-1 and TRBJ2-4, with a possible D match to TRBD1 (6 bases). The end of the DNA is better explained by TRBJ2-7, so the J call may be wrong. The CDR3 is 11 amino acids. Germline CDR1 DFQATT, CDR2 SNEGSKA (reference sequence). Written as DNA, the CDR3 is TGCAGTGCTAGCACAGGGTACGAGCAGTACTTC. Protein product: CSASTGYEQYF.

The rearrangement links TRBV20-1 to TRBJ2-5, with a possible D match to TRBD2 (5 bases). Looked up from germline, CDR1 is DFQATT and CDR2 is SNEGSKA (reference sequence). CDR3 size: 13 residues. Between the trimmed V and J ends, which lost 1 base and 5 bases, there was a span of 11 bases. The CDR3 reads CSARVGLGETQYF. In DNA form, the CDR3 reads TGCAGTGCTAGAGTAGGACTTGGGGAGACCCAGTACTTC.

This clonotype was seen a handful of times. The CDR3 here is CSASRREQYF. The CDR3 bases are TGCAGTGCTAGCAGGAGGGAGCAGTACTTC. The chain has TRBV20-1 and TRBJ2-4; the D gene is possibly TRBD2 (6 bases). The CDR3 is made up of 10 amino acids. The V gene's germline CDR1 is DFQATT and CDR2 SNEGSKA (reference sequence). V was clipped by 3 bases and J by 13 bases, with 10 bases between them.

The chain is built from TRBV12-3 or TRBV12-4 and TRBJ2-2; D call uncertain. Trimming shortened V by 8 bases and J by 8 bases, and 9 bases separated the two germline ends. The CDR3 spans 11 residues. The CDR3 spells CASGLYGELFF. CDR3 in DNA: TGTGCCAGCGGATTGTATGGGGAGCTGTTTTTT.

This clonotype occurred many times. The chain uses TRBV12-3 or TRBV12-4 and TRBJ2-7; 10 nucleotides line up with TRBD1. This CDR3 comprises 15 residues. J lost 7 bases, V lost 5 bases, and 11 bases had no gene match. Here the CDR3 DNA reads TGTGCCAGCAGTCCCCGGGACAGGGGAGGTGAGGAGCAGTACTTC. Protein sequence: CASSPRDRGGEEQYF.